This TCR beta chain was documented in a study of cytomegalovirus exposure and HLA in healthy donors. Study information: Previous work identified roughly 120 million unique TCR beta sequences from around 200 million T cells.

Concerning this clone itself: The antigen is unknown. At one of its ends the junction is not consistent with the germline gene, which may arise from a read error.

The study ran its PCR with 60 Vbeta and 13 Jbeta primers. In the study's own analysis: A later analysis tallied about 80 million unique TCR beta chains, around 12 million of them shared. Clones were read by immunoSEQ multiplex PCR, and TCRdb kept only the in-frame ones, dropping some. The V and J calls and clone size are taken from that table; D and trimming were inferred from the DNA. The data contain some 150,000 clones, less than 80% of them singletons. Study results and limitations: Researchers counted around 180 TCR beta chains as cytomegalovirus-associated.

The CDR3 spans 15 residues. The germline V gene encodes CDR1 SEHNR and CDR2 FQNEAQ (reference sequence). The specimen was PBMCs. The V and J genes are TRBV7-9 and TRBJ1-2; 10 nucleotides match TRBD1. This TCR came from a man aged 40-55 years in good health and CMV-seronegative. The CDR3 loop is CSSSYSTGTGDGYTF. Here the CDR3 DNA reads TGTTCCAGCAGCTACTCTACCGGGACAGGGGATGGCTACACCTTC. Filled out from reference TRBV7-9 and TRBJ1-2, the complete variable domain reads DTGVSQNPRHKITKRGQNVTFRCDPISEHNRLYWYRQTLGQGPEFLTYFQNEAQLEKSRLLSDRFSAERPKGSFSTLEIQRTEQGDSAMYLCSSSYSTGTGDGYTFGSGTRLTVV.